What follows are 27 T cell receptor beta chains derived from one specimen sequenced in a study of T cell responses to AZD1222 COVID-19 vaccine. The repertoire was sequenced with immunoSEQ multiplex PCR; TCRdb's copy has only in-frame clones and lacks some. The sample holds 150,000 or so clones, 93% seen once. The material sequenced was peripheral blood, taken on day 0 of AZD1222 vaccination. These receptors all stem from an adult in good health.

This chain uses TRBV2 with TRBJ2-5; 10 nucleotides match TRBD2. After removal of 3 bases from V and 4 bases from J, the junction contained 5 bases not matched to a gene. The CDR3 has 15 residues. The germline gives CDR1 SNHLY, CDR2 FYNNEI. Here the CDR3 DNA reads TGTGCCAGCAGTGATTCTCTAGCGGGAGCAGAGACCCAGTACTTC. Amino acids: CASSDSLAGAETQYF. The full variable domain, rest sourced from reference TRBV2 and TRBJ2-5, is EPEVTQTPSHQVTQMGQEVILRCVPISNHLYFYWYRQILGQKVEFLVSFYNNEISEKSEIFDDQFSVERPDGSNFTLKIRSTKLEDSAMYFCASSDSLAGAETQYFGPGTRLLVL.

The chain joins TRBV18 to TRBJ2-1, with D maybe TRBD2 (7 bases). V lost 2 bases and J lost 5, with 25 bases in between. Germline V gives CDR1 KGHSH, CDR2 LQKENI. The CDR3 totals 19 residues. The CDR3: CASSPSIQDCRGAHNEQFF. The CDR3 DNA reads TGTGCCAGCTCACCAAGTATCCAAGACTGCCGGGGGGCCCACAATGAGCAGTTCTTC. Looking up the rest from reference TRBV18 and TRBJ2-1 gives the full variable domain: NAGVMQNPRHLVRRRGQEARLRCSPMKGHSHVYWYRQLPEEGLKFMVYLQKENIIDESGMPKERFSAEFPKEGPSILRIQQVVRGDSAAYFCASSPSIQDCRGAHNEQFFGPGTRLTVL.

V is TRBV5-4 and J is TRBJ2-7; 9 bases are a match to TRBD1. CDR1 is SGHNT, CDR2 YYREEE, per germline (reference sequence). The CDR3 contains 14 residues. The junction had 6 bases not matched to a gene; V was cut back by 4 bases and J by 4 bases. In nucleotides, the CDR3 is TGTGCCAGCAGCGCGGGACAGGGAGGGTACGAGCAGTACTTC. Its protein is CASSAGQGGYEQYF.

The chain has TRBV27 and TRBJ2-7, with 9 bases matching TRBD1. Germline CDR1 is MNHEY and CDR2 is SMNVEV (reference sequence). V was clipped by 6 bases and J by 6 bases; unmatched bases: 12. The CDR3 sequence is 15 residues long. The CDR3 spells CASSSTDRGPTEQYF. CDR3 coding DNA: TGTGCCAGCAGCTCTACGGACAGGGGCCCCACCGAGCAGTACTTC.

This chain joins TRBV18 and TRBJ2-7, with a possible D match to TRBD2 (5 bases). The V gene's germline CDR1 is KGHSH and CDR2 LQKENI. Trimming removed 3 bases at V and 2 bases at J, with 8 bases between. This CDR3 is built from 13 residues. The CDR3 sequence is CASSPEVTYEQYF. CDR3 sequence (DNA): TGTGCCAGCTCACCGGAGGTAACCTACGAGCAGTACTTC.

The chain recombines TRBV5-5 with TRBJ1-2; no clear D. Germline values: CDR1 SGHKS, CDR2 YYEKEE (reference sequence). Deletions cut 4 bases from V and 7 bases from J, with 20 bases between. The CDR3 has 15 residues. CDR3 loop: CASSPREVSSAGYTF. In DNA form, the CDR3 reads TGTGCCAGCAGCCCCCGGGAGGTCTCCTCGGCTGGCTACACCTTC.

The rearrangement uses TRBV7-8 and TRBJ2-1; 7 nucleotides line up with TRBD2. Germline assignment: CDR1 SGHVS and CDR2 FQNEAQ. V gave up 5 bases and J gave up 2 bases; unmatched junction bases: 6. The CDR3 contains 15 residues. The chain's CDR3 is CASSPERDPYNEQFF. DNA of the CDR3: TGTGCCAGCAGCCCAGAGCGGGACCCCTACAATGAGCAGTTCTTC.

The CDR3 DNA sequence: TGTGCCAGCAGCCAAAGGTCAGGTAGCAATCAGCCCCAGCATTTT. Encoded protein: CASSQRSGSNQPQHF. The chain uses TRBV4-2 and TRBJ1-5; unclear D gene. The CDR3 is made up of 15 amino acids. V was clipped by 2 bases and J by 0 bases, with 8 bases between them. Germline V gene data show CDR1 as LGHNA and CDR2 as YNFKEQ.

The chain has TRBV5-1 and TRBJ1-2, with D perhaps matching TRBD1 (6 bases). Germline CDR1 and CDR2: SGHRS and YFSETQ. V was cut by 0 bases and J by 6 bases, with 12 bases left in between. CDR3 length: 14 amino acids. The CDR3 nucleotides read TGCGCCAGCAGCTTGGAACAGGGAGTAAATGGCTACACCTTC. Its protein is CASSLEQGVNGYTF.

The chain carries TRBV5-6 and TRBJ1-5; 8 bases are shared with TRBD1. Per germline, CDR1 SGHDT and CDR2 YYEEEE. CDR3 length equals 15 residues. The trim removed 3 bases at V and 3 bases at J, leaving 5 bases unmatched. CDR3 DNA: TGTGCCAGCAGCTGGGGGACAGGCGACAATCAGCCCCAGCATTTT. As protein: CASSWGTGDNQPQHF.

This clone was seen more than once but under ten times. The chain joins TRBV5-1 to TRBJ2-7, with D perhaps TRBD1 (6 bases). Deletions cut 3 bases from V and 2 bases from J, with 12 bases between. Germline values: CDR1 SGHRS, CDR2 YFSETQ. This CDR3 is 14 amino acids long. CDR3 residues: CASSSEDRAYEQYF. As DNA, the CDR3 is TGCGCCAGCAGCTCAGAGGACAGAGCCTACGAGCAGTACTTC. The variable domain in full, completed from reference TRBV5-1 and TRBJ2-7, reads KAGVTQTPRYLIKTRGQQVTLSCSPISGHRSVSWYQQTPGQGLQFLFEYFSETQRNKGNFPGRFSGRQFSNSRSEMNVSTLELGDSALYLCASSSEDRAYEQYFGPGTRLTVT.

This clone was recorded only once. This chain joins TRBV12-3 or TRBV12-4 and TRBJ1-1, with TRBD1 matching over 7 bases. This CDR3 has 13 residues. The junction had 6 bases not matched to a gene; V was cut back by 5 bases and J by 6 bases. DNA of the CDR3: TGTGCCAGCAGTAAAGACAGGGTCGCTGAAGCTTTCTTT. This gives the protein CASSKDRVAEAFF.

The chain has TRBV6-5 and TRBJ2-3; D not resolved. There are 14 residues in the CDR3. The germline V gene encodes CDR1 MNHEY and CDR2 SVGAGI. The ends were cut back, 2 bases at V and 2 bases at J, with 8 bases in the middle. CDR3 sequence reads: CASSYDSLTDTQYF. The CDR3 nucleotides read TGTGCCAGCAGTTACGACTCCCTCACAGATACGCAGTATTTT.

The V and J genes are TRBV30 and TRBJ2-7; 8 positions match TRBD2. The CDR3 runs to 14 residues. V gave up 3 bases and J gave up 1 base; unmatched junction bases: 5. Germline loops: CDR1 GTSNPN, CDR2 SVGIG (reference sequence). This CDR3 is CAWRMTSESYEQYF. The DNA of the CDR3 is TGTGCCTGGAGAATGACTAGCGAATCCTACGAGCAGTACTTC.

Here the CDR3 reads CASSPNSGANVLTF. CDR3 nucleotides: TGTGCCAGCAGCCCGAACTCTGGGGCCAACGTCCTGACTTTC. This chain joins TRBV5-4 and TRBJ2-6; D is unresolved. Germline-derived CDR1 and CDR2 are SGHNT and YYREEE (reference sequence). The CDR3 loop spans 14 amino acids. V dropped 4 bases and J dropped 0 bases, with 5 bases sitting between them.

The rearrangement joins TRBV6-5 to TRBJ1-2; TRBD1 might be the D (6 bases). The CDR3 consists of 13 residues. Germline lookup yields CDR1 MNHEY and CDR2 SVGAGI. The V end was cut by 0 bases, the J end by 8 bases, with 10 bases between. The CDR3 DNA sequence: TGTGCCAGCAGTTACTCCAGGGGCGTGGGCTACACCTTC. Translated: CASSYSRGVGYTF.

The chain joins TRBV30 to TRBJ2-5; 8 bases line up with TRBD1. Germline values: CDR1 GTSNPN, CDR2 SVGIG (reference sequence). The junction had 5 bases not matched to a gene; V was cut back by 0 bases and J by 2 bases. The CDR3 runs 15 residues. The CDR3 sequence: CAWSVPGQGQETQYF. Here the CDR3 DNA reads TGTGCCTGGAGTGTACCAGGACAGGGACAAGAGACCCAGTACTTC.

The V call is TRBV7-7, the J call TRBJ1-6, with D perhaps TRBD1 (5 bases). Germline V CDR1 and CDR2: SSHAT, FNYEAQ (reference sequence). V was trimmed by 2 bases and J by 0 bases, leaving 14 bases between them. The CDR3 is 18 amino acids. The CDR3 DNA is TGTGCCAGCAGCTTAATGGGGGACCCACTCTCCTATAATTCACCCCTCCACTTT. Protein sequence: CASSLMGDPLSYNSPLHF.

V and J are TRBV7-9 and TRBJ1-4; D is unclear. The CDR3 is 16 amino acids. V lost 1 base, J lost 0 bases, and 9 bases lay in between. Germline CDR1 SEHNR, CDR2 FQNEAQ (reference sequence). The CDR3 spells CASSLERAATNEKLFF. CDR3 sequence (DNA): TGTGCCAGCAGCTTAGAAAGAGCTGCAACTAATGAAAAACTGTTTTTT.

The V call is TRBV6-5, the J call TRBJ2-7, with D unclear. V was shortened by 2 bases and J by 0 bases, with 5 bases between the two germline ends. Germline V CDR1 and CDR2: MNHEY, SVGAGI. The CDR3 length is 13 residues. Here the CDR3 DNA reads TGTGCCAGCAGTTACGACATCTCCTACGAGCAGTACTTC. Residues: CASSYDISYEQYF.

This clone was seen a single time. The rearrangement joins TRBV6-2 or TRBV6-3 to TRBJ2-1, with TRBD2 matching 13 bases. This CDR3 has 19 amino acids. Trimming removed 2 bases from V and 4 bases from J; junction bases left unmatched: 11. Germline V gene sequence: CDR1 MNHEY, CDR2 SVGEGT. The CDR3 reads CASSYPDRLAGGPYNEQFF. In DNA form, the CDR3 reads TGTGCCAGCAGTTACCCCGACCGACTAGCGGGAGGTCCTTACAATGAGCAGTTCTTC.

This chain joins TRBV7-3 and TRBJ2-1, with a tentative D call TRBD2 (5 bases). Germline V gene data show CDR1 as SGHTA and CDR2 as FQGTGA. V lost 1 base and J 7 bases, leaving 17 bases between the germline ends. This CDR3 has 16 amino acids. The CDR3: CASSLNSGKLRNEQFF. CDR3 DNA sequence: TGTGCCAGCAGCTTAAACTCCGGGAAACTGAGGAATGAGCAGTTCTTC.

Points on this clone: The sample holds other DNA sequences that translate to the same CDR3. The rearrangement links TRBV5-5 to TRBJ1-5, with 8 bases identical to TRBD1. The CDR3 runs 17 residues. From germline, CDR1 is SGHKS and CDR2 YYEKEE (reference sequence). V trimming: 4 bases; J trimming: 2 bases; junction bases outside the gene matches: 11. CDR3 loop: CASSAGQGLWGNQPQHF. Written as DNA, the CDR3 is TGTGCCAGCAGCGCAGGACAGGGCTTATGGGGCAATCAGCCCCAGCATTTT.

The chain combines TRBV5-1 with TRBJ1-2; D may be TRBD1 (6 bases). Germline CDR1 and CDR2: SGHRS and YFSETQ. This CDR3 contains 15 residues. V lost 0 bases to trimming and J lost 3 bases, with 12 bases between them. The CDR3: CASSLVGGQDYGYTF. The CDR3 bases are TGCGCCAGCAGCTTGGTTGGGGGGCAGGACTATGGCTACACCTTC.

The V call is TRBV28, the J call TRBJ1-6; D gene ambiguous. The V gene's germline CDR1 is MDHEN and CDR2 SYDVKM. This CDR3 has 16 amino acids. V lost 3 bases and J lost 6, with 15 bases in between. Here the CDR3 DNA reads TGTGCCAGCAGTTTTCTTCCCACCGGGGTTAATTCACCCCTCCACTTT. Translating it yields CASSFLPTGVNSPLHF.

The chain carries TRBV9 and TRBJ1-2, with unresolved D. CDR1 SGDLS and CDR2 YYNGEE come from the germline V gene. Trimming pared 2 bases from V and 4 bases from J, leaving 15 bases between. This CDR3 has 15 amino acids. CDR3 sequence (DNA): TGTGCCAGCAGCGTGAGCCGGGCGGGATCCTATGGCTACACCTTC. Encoded protein: CASSVSRAGSYGYTF.

This chain connects TRBV5-1 to TRBJ2-7; the match to TRBD1 covers 11 bases. Per the germline V gene, CDR1 is SGHRS and CDR2 is YFSETQ. The V segment lost 1 base and the J segment 6 bases; nucleotides outside the gene matches: 9. The CDR3 runs 16 residues. The CDR3 reads CASSLMTRTGGGEQYF. CDR3 DNA: TGCGCCAGCAGCTTGATGACGAGGACAGGGGGCGGCGAGCAGTACTTC.